This T cell receptor beta chain was identified during a study of technical replicates of blood from a few donors (dated by TCRdb to 2017 to 2019). As to this clone: This receptor's antigen is unknown. Within one base of it there is no much larger clone, and no base qualities were kept.

The CDR1 and CDR2 encoded by the germline V gene are MNHNS and SASEGT. The CDR3 spans 15 residues, from the cysteine through the phenylalanine. The kept DNA is CDR3 alone, 45 bases in frame from the first base. The germline V end is reduced by 4 bases and the J end by 2 bases; junction bases left unmatched: 3. Library preparation used the immunoSEQ multiplex PCR assay. TCRdb took this table from immuneACCESS and kept in-frame rearrangements with V and J called. Such tables lack part of the clones; where checked against another copy, unresolved V genes explain under half of the gap, and the rest is unexplained. This sample has 95,000 to 100,000 clones in its table, and nearly 96% of those were observed once. The top ten clonotypes cover roughly 0.21% of the sample.

The source of this sequence is a human donor in good health. The chain is encoded by TRBV6-1 joined to TRBJ2-3, with TRBD1 matching 10 junction bases. The sample comprised T cells isolated from PBMCs. The DNA is TGTGCCAGCAGTGGACAGGGGGCTTACACAGATACGCAGTATTTT. This codes for CASSGQGAYTDTQYF.